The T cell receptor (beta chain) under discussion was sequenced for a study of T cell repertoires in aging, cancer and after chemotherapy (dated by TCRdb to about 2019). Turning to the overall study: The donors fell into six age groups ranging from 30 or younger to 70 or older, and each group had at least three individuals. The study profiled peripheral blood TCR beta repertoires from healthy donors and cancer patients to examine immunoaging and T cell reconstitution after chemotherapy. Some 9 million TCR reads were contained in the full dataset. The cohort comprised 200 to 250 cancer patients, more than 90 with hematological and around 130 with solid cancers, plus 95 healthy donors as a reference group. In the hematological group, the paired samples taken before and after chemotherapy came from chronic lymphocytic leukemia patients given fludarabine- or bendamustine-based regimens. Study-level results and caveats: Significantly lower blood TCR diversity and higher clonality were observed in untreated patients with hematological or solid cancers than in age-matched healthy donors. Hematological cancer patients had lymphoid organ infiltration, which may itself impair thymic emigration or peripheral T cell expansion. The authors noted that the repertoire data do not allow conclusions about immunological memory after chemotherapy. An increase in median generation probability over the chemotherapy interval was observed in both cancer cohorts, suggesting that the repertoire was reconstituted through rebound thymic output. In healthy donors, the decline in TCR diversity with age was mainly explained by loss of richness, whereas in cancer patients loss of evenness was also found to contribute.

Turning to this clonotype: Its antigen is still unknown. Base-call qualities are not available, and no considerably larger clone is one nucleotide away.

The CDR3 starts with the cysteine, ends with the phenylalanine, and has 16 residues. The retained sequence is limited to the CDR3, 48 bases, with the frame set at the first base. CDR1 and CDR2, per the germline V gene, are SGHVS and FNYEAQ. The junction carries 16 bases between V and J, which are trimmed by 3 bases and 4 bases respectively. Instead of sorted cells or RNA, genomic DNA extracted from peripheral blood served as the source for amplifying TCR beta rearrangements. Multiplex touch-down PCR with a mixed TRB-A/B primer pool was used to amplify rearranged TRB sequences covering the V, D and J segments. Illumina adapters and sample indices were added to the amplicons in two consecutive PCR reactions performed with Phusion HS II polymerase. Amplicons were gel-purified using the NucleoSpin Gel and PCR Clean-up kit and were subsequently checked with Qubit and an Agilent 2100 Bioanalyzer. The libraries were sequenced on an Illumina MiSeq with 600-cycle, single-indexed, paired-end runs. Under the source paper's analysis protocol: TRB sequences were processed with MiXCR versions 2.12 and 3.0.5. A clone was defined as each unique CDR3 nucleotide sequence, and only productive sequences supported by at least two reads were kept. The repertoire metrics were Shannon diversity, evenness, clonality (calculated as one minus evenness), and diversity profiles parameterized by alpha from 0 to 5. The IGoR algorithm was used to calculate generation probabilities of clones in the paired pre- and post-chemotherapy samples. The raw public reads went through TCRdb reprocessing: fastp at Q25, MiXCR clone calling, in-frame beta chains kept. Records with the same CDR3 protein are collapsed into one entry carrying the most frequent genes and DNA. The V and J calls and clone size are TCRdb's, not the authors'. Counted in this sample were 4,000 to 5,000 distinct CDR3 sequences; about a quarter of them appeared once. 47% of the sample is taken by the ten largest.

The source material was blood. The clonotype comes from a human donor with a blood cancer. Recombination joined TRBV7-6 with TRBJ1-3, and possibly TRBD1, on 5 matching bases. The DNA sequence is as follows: TGTGCCAGCAGCTTCAGAGGAAGGGGAGTAGGAAACACCATATATTTT. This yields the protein CASSFRGRGVGNTIYF.